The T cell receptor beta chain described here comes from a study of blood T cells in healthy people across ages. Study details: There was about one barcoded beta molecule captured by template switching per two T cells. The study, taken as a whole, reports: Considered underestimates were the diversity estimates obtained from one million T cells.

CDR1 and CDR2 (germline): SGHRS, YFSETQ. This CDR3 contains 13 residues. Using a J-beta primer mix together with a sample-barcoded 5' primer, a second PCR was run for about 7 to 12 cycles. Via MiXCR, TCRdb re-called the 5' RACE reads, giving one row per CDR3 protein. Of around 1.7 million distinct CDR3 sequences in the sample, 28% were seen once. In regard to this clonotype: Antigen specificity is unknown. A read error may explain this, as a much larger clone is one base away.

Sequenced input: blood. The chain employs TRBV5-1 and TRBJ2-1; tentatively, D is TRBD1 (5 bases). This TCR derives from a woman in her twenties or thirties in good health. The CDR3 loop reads CVSRAGKINEQFF. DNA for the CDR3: TGCGTCAGCAGGGCAGGGAAAATAAATGAGCAGTTCTTC.